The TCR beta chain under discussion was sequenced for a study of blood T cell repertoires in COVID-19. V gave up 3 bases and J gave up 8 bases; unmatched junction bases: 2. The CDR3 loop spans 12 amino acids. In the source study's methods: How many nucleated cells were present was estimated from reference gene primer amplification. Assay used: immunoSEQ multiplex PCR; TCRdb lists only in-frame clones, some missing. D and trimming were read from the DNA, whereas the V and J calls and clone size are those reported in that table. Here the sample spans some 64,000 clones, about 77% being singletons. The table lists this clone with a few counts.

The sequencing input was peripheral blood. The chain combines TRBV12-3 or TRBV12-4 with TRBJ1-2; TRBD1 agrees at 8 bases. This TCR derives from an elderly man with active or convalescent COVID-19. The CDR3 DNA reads TGTGCCAGCAGTTTCAGGGGGCGAGGCTACACCTTC. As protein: CASSFRGRGYTF.